The clone carrying this TCR beta chain is a singleton in its sample. Antigen unknown. The data are from a study of shared clonotypes between healthy human individuals. Whole-study findings and limits: Generation probabilities were higher for clonotypes shared across all four sorted-subset donors than for unshared ones. A handful of donors had about 5% of their naive CD4 clonotypes in common.

The authors distributed each subset's genomic DNA evenly over several immunoSEQ plates. The data were produced by immunoSEQ multiplex PCR, yet TCRdb's version contains in-frame clones alone and is incomplete. The data show a few million clones, over 85% seen once. Sequencing was carried out using naive CD4+ T cells from PBMCs. Stated subset: CD45RA+ positively selected. The origin of this receptor is a man aged 18 to 35 in good health. Some clones in this sample may be carry-over from other donors' samples.

CDR3 residues: CASSFGTNTGELFF. As DNA, the CDR3 is TGTGCCAGCAGCTTTGGGACGAACACCGGGGAGCTGTTTTTT. V is TRBV7-9 and J is TRBJ2-2; D remains unclear. This CDR3 has 14 amino acids. V was shortened by 3 bases and J by 0 bases, with 5 bases between the two germline ends. From germline, CDR1 is SEHNR and CDR2 FQNEAQ (reference sequence).